What follows are 4 T cell receptor beta chains derived from one specimen sequenced in a study of memory CD4+ T cells and cytomegalovirus serostatus. Single viable CD3+CD4+CD8-CD45RO+ cells were sorted as the memory CD4+ T cells. This table comes from immunoSEQ multiplex PCR, and its TCRdb copy is limited to in-frame clones, with some not included. Altogether 75,000 to 90,000 clones are present, over 80% being singletons, with the ten largest covering around 0.77%. The sample was memory CD4+ T cells from blood. The receptors derive from an adult in good health and CMV-seronegative.

This clone was counted between two and nine times. The chain joins TRBV5-1 to TRBJ2-2, with D unresolved. The CDR3 sequence is 14 residues long. Germline V lookup: CDR1 SGHRS, CDR2 YFSETQ. Trimming took 0 bases from V and 3 from J, leaving 6 bases between them. The CDR3, as DNA: TGCGCCAGCAGCTTGGCCTTAGACACCGGGGAGCTGTTTTTT. This encodes CASSLALDTGELFF.

The V call is TRBV19, the J call TRBJ1-1; 7 bases line up with TRBD1. The CDR3 has 17 amino acids. Germline V CDR1 and CDR2: LNHDA, SQIVND (reference sequence). Trimming removed 5 bases from V and 5 bases from J; junction bases left unmatched: 17. This CDR3 reads CASSPLKGKGAGTEAFF. CDR3 nucleotide sequence: TGTGCCAGTAGTCCGTTGAAAGGTAAGGGGGCAGGAACTGAAGCTTTCTTT.

V gene TRBV9 combines with J gene TRBJ2-1; the match to TRBD1 covers 7 bases. Germline CDR1 SGDLS, CDR2 YYNGEE. V shed 6 bases, J shed 5 bases, and the junction held 11 bases outside the gene matches. The CDR3 has 15 residues. This CDR3 reads CASTPWGQSDNEQFF. For the CDR3, the DNA is TGTGCCAGCACCCCATGGGGACAGTCGGACAATGAGCAGTTCTTC.

The V and J genes are TRBV9 and TRBJ2-6; 7 nucleotides align to TRBD1. Unmatched junction bases numbered 14, after V lost 4 bases and J lost 1 base. Germline-derived CDR1 and CDR2 are SGDLS and YYNGEE. The CDR3 has 19 amino acids. As DNA, the CDR3 is TGTGCCAGCAGCCGCCCGAGGGACAGCGTAGTATCTGGGGCCAACGTCCTGACTTTC. Encoded protein: CASSRPRDSVVSGANVLTF.